This TCR beta chain was observed in a study of T-cell reconstitution after alpha-beta-depleted transplantation in children. TCRbeta library preparation incorporated unique molecular identifiers. Each CDR3 protein gets one entry after TCRdb re-called the PCR reads with MiXCR. The sample lists hundreds of thousands of distinct CDR3 sequences, around 15% seen once, with approximately 5% in the top ten. Trimming stripped 3 bases from V and 1 base from J, with 14 bases between. CDR1 is SGHRS, CDR2 YFSETQ, per germline. The CDR3 length is 16 residues. This clonotype was obtained from a male patient younger than 18 who had a stem cell transplant for acute lymphoblastic leukemia, so the T cells may come from the graft donor. The V call is TRBV5-1, the J call TRBJ2-4; maybe TRBD2 (7 bases). The material was PBMCs, mostly from graft donor cells, obtained 360 days after TCRalphabeta/CD19-depleted stem cell transplant. In DNA, the CDR3 is TGCGCCAGCAGCTCTAGGGGGGGGTTCGCCAAAAACATTCAGTACTTC. It encodes CASSSRGGFAKNIQYF.